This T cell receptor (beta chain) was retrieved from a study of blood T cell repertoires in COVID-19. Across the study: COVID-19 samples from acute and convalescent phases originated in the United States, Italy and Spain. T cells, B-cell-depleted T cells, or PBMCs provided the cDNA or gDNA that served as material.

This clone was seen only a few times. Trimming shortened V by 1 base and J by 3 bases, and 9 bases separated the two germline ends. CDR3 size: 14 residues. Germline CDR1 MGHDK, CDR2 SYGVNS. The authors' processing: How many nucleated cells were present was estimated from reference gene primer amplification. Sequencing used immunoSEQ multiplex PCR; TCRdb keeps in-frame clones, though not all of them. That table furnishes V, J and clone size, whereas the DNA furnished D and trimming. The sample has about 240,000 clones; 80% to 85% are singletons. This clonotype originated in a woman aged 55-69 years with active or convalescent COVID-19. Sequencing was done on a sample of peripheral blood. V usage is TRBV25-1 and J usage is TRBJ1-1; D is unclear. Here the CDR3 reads CASSESLSDTEAFF. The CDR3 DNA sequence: TGTGCCAGCAGTGAATCCTTGTCGGACACTGAAGCTTTCTTT.